The entry below gives a single T cell receptor (beta chain) sequence along with its context. Profiled with immunoSEQ multiplex PCR; TCRdb holds only in-frame clones, not every one. The sample includes some 2,000,000 clones, 85% to 95% of them seen just once. Trimming at V came to 0 bases and at J to 13 bases, leaving 13 bases not matched to a gene. The CDR3 sequence is 16 residues long. Germline assignment: CDR1 SGHNT and CDR2 YENEEA. The data belong to a study of shared clonotypes between healthy human individuals. Sequenced: naive CD4+ T cells sorted from blood. Subset denoted: CD45RA+ positively selected. The rearrangement joins TRBV11-3 to TRBJ2-1, with 9 nucleotides matching TRBD2. This clonotype was obtained from a man in his late teens or twenties in good health. The DNA for the CDR3 is TGTGCCAGCAGCTTAGATTACGAAGCGGGAGGCCGCCTACAGTTCTTC. Translation gives CASSLDYEAGGRLQFF.